Shown below are 16 T cell receptor beta chains from a single sample sequenced in a study of blood T cells in healthy people across ages. Primed by a sample-barcoded 5' primer and a J-beta primer mix, a second PCR proceeded for roughly 6 to 12 cycles. TCRdb passed the 5' RACE reads through MiXCR, listing each CDR3 protein once. The sample records roughly 1,800,000 distinct CDR3 sequences, roughly 49% being singletons. Sequenced sample: blood. The receptors derive from a woman in her forties in good health.

Details on this clonotype: This sequence is one base from a far larger clone and is likely a read error. In DNA form, the CDR3 reads TGTGCCAACAGTAGATACAATGAGCAGTTCTTC. This sequence encodes CANSRYNEQFF. J is TRBJ2-1 and V is TRBV6-5; D call uncertain. The V gene's germline CDR1 is MNHEY and CDR2 SVGAGI. The CDR3 spans 11 residues.

This clonotype was observed a single time. This rearrangement joins TRBV27 to TRBJ2-3; D may be TRBD2 (5 bases). Trimming stripped 0 bases from V and 10 bases from J, with 11 bases between. The CDR3 is 13 amino acids. From germline, CDR1 is MNHEY and CDR2 SMNVEV (reference sequence). CDR3 residues: CASSLSGISAQYF. The CDR3 region has the DNA TGTGCCAGCAGTTTATCCGGGATCTCAGCGCAGTATTTT.

This clonotype has a handful of counts. This chain joins TRBV7-2 and TRBJ1-6, with D possibly TRBD1 on 5 matching bases. CDR1 and CDR2 from the germline V gene are SGHTA and FQGNSA. V gave up 6 bases and J gave up 8 bases, with 29 bases separating them. There are 19 residues in the CDR3. For the CDR3, the DNA is TGTGCCAGCAGACACTTCTCCCTCCAGGGCCCCAAGGTTGATTCACCCCTCCACTTT. It is translated as CASRHFSLQGPKVDSPLHF.

The V and J genes are TRBV5-1 and TRBJ2-4; TRBD1 matches at 9 bases. The J call may be faulty, since TRBJ2-7 better matches the DNA end. CDR3 length equals 16 residues. Germline assignment: CDR1 SGHRS and CDR2 YFSETQ. CDR3 nucleotides: TGCGCCAGCAGCCCGGGGGATTGGACAGGGGACTACGAGCAGTACTTC. Residues: CASSPGDWTGDYEQYF.

CDR3: CASSLFQSSGANVLTF. The CDR3 DNA reads TGTGCCAGCTCTCTCTTCCAGAGCTCTGGGGCCAACGTCCTGACTTTC. This chain joins TRBV27 and TRBJ2-6; D is uncertain. CDR1 is MNHEY, CDR2 SMNVEV, per germline (reference sequence). CDR3 length: 16 amino acids. V was clipped by 8 bases and J by 0 bases, with 14 bases between them.

The CDR3: CASSPRPAGGIYEQYF. The CDR3 nucleotides read TGTGCCAGCTCACCACGCCCAGCGGGGGGGATTTACGAGCAGTACTTC. The rearrangement joins TRBV18 to TRBJ2-7, with 10 bases matching TRBD2. Germline assignment: CDR1 KGHSH and CDR2 LQKENI. Germline trimming cut 1 base from V and 4 bases from J; bases unmatched to any gene: 7. The CDR3 is 16 amino acids. Full variable domain (rest looked up from reference TRBV18 and TRBJ2-7): NAGVMQNPRHLVRRRGQEARLRCSPMKGHSHVYWYRQLPEEGLKFMVYLQKENIIDESGMPKERFSAEFPKEGPSILRIQQVVRGDSAAYFCASSPRPAGGIYEQYFGPGTRLTVT.

The rearrangement uses TRBV7-2 and TRBJ1-4; the D gene is possibly TRBD1 (6 bases). The CDR3 is 15 residues long. Germline V gene lookup returns CDR1 SGHTA and CDR2 FQGNSA. Trimming pared 2 bases from V and 7 bases from J, leaving 14 bases between. CDR3 residues: CASSLTRGAGEKLFF. As DNA, the CDR3 is TGTGCCAGCAGCTTAACCCGGGGGGCCGGTGAAAAACTGTTTTTT. Full variable domain (remainder filled in from reference TRBV7-2 and TRBJ1-4): GAGVSQSPSNKVTEKGKDVELRCDPISGHTALYWYRQSLGQGLEFLIYFQGNSAPDKSGLPSDRFSAERTGGSVSTLTIQRTQQEDSAVYLCASSLTRGAGEKLFFGSGTQLSVL.

The CDR3 DNA sequence: TGTGCCAGCATGGGAGTGGGGAACGTCCTGACTTTC. It encodes CASMGVGNVLTF. J is TRBJ2-6 and V is TRBV2; D is possibly TRBD2 (5 bases). Deletions cut 7 bases from V and 10 bases from J, with 11 bases between. This CDR3 has 12 residues. Germline values: CDR1 SNHLY, CDR2 FYNNEI. The full variable domain, with the rest looked up from reference TRBV2 and TRBJ2-6, is EPEVTQTPSHQVTQMGQEVILRCVPISNHLYFYWYRQILGQKVEFLVSFYNNEISEKSEIFDDQFSVERPDGSNFTLKIRSTKLEDSAMYFCASMGVGNVLTFGAGSRLTVL.

V and J are TRBV6-5 and TRBJ1-6; possibly TRBD1 for D (5 bases). Germline loops: CDR1 MNHEY, CDR2 SVGAGI. This CDR3 contains 14 residues. V dropped 8 bases and J dropped 7 bases, with 15 bases sitting between them. The CDR3 loop is CASGDVGGNSPLHF. As DNA, the CDR3 is TGTGCCAGCGGTGACGTCGGGGGAAATTCACCCCTCCACTTT.

On this clonotype: A junction end diverges from the germline sequence, so it may reflect a read error. This chain links TRBV6-2 or TRBV6-3 with TRBJ2-7; TRBD2 matches 11 bases. Germline values: CDR1 MNHEY, CDR2 SVGEGT. The CDR3 length is 13 residues. As DNA, the CDR3 is TGTGCCGGCAGCGCCGGACTAGCGGGTGAGCAGTACTTC. Protein sequence: CAGSAGLAGEQYF.

Comments on this clonotype: Sequence at one end of the junction differs from germline and may be a read error. The chain is built from TRBV6-5 and TRBJ2-4; TRBD1 is a possible D gene (5 bases). This CDR3 has 13 amino acids. Looked up from germline, CDR1 is MNHEY and CDR2 is SVGAGI. This CDR3 is CASSYTGFYEQYF. The CDR3 DNA reads TGTGCCAGCAGTTATACAGGTTTCTACGAGCAGTATTTC.

The CDR3 is CASSQRGLAGADTQYF. In nucleotides, the CDR3 is TGTGCCAGCAGCCAGCGGGGACTAGCGGGGGCAGATACGCAGTATTTT. This chain links TRBV7-2 with TRBJ2-3; 14 nucleotides align to TRBD2. The CDR3 is 16 residues long. Germline CDR1 reads SGHTA; CDR2 reads FQGNSA. The V and J ends lost 5 bases and 4 bases, in that order; junction bases with no gene match: 5. Using reference TRBV7-2 and TRBJ2-3 for the parts outside the CDR3, the full variable domain is GAGVSQSPSNKVTEKGKDVELRCDPISGHTALYWYRQSLGQGLEFLIYFQGNSAPDKSGLPSDRFSAERTGGSVSTLTIQRTQQEDSAVYLCASSQRGLAGADTQYFGPGTRLTVL.

This clonotype was detected only a few times. CDR3 sequence reads: CSARELAGVFYNEQFF. For the CDR3, the DNA is TGCAGTGCTAGGGAGTTAGCGGGGGTATTCTACAATGAGCAGTTCTTC. The chain carries TRBV20-1 and TRBJ2-1; 9 nucleotides match TRBD2. The V gene's germline CDR1 is DFQATT and CDR2 SNEGSKA (reference sequence). With V trimmed by 3 bases and J by 3 bases, 9 bases remained unmatched. The CDR3 consists of 16 residues.

This clonotype was seen a handful of times. The chain couples TRBV20-1 to TRBJ2-7, with 10 bases that match TRBD2. J lost 2 bases, V lost 5 bases, and 12 bases had no gene match. The CDR3 spans 16 residues. CDR1 DFQATT and CDR2 SNEGSKA come from the germline V gene (reference sequence). The CDR3 protein is CSAHPILAGDTYEQYF. Written as DNA, the CDR3 is TGCAGTGCTCATCCCATCCTAGCGGGGGATACCTACGAGCAGTACTTC.

The V gene is TRBV7-2, the J gene TRBJ2-7; maybe TRBD2 (5 bases). V was clipped by 6 bases and J by 7 bases, with 22 bases between them. The CDR3 runs to 15 residues. Looked up from germline, CDR1 is SGHTA and CDR2 is FQGNSA. The DNA of the CDR3 is TGTGCCAGCAGATTTACTAGTCTCTCCTACAATGAGCAGTACTTC. Translated: CASRFTSLSYNEQYF.

The chain uses TRBV6-1 and TRBJ2-5; weak D call: TRBD2 (7 bases). Trimming took off 10 bases at V and 5 bases at J, with 17 bases between the two ends. There are 13 residues in the CDR3. Looked up from germline, CDR1 is MNHNS and CDR2 is SASEGT. The CDR3 region has the DNA TGTGCCACCCTAGGGGGGGCGTGGGAGACCCAGTACTTC. This codes for CATLGGAWETQYF.